A selection of T cell receptor beta chains follows, all from one sample in a study of blood T cells in healthy people across ages. One entry per CDR3 protein, called by TCRdb with MiXCR from the 5' RACE reads. The sample has 750,000 or so distinct CDR3 sequences; approximately 25% are singletons. This sample also appeared in a second study, on T cells of mothers and their children.

Material: blood. The receptors come from a boy younger than 18 in good health. Both conserved end residues are part of each CDR3. Not every row has a clone size; where given, it reads once, few, many or a size class.

CDR3 | size | J | V
CASSLALAGNNEQFF | NA | TRBJ2-1 | TRBV7-2
CSAREGTGVSTDTQYF | NA | TRBJ2-3 | TRBV20-1
CASRGTGEGGSYEQYF | few | TRBJ2-7 | TRBV6-6
CASSRGGDLNEKLFF | NA | TRBJ1-4 | TRBV12-3/TRBV12-4
CASSIRVYFETQYF | NA | TRBJ2-5 | TRBV12-3/TRBV12-4
CASSPTQTGQTEAFF | few | TRBJ1-1 | TRBV18
CASSQTGGHEQYF | NA | TRBJ2-7 | TRBV7-3
CASSSPIGSGGGGSEQFF | NA | TRBJ2-1 | TRBV7-6
CATKRPIYEQYF | NA | TRBJ2-7 | TRBV28
CASGPLAGMWNEQFF | NA | TRBJ2-1 | TRBV7-3
CASSVRSGFDEQFF | once | TRBJ2-1 | TRBV9
CSAEGVAGDAITDTQYF | few | TRBJ2-3 | TRBV20-1
CASSGRTESIGEKLFF | few | TRBJ1-4 | TRBV12-3/TRBV12-4
CAISDRDPRDTGELFF | NA | TRBJ2-2 | TRBV10-3
CASWDRRRVTEQYF | few | NA | TRBV10-1
CASSLSSGNQPQHF | few | TRBJ1-5 | TRBV28
CASSYFRDEQFF | many | TRBJ2-1 | TRBV6-2/TRBV6-3
CATGDARTEVEQYF | few | TRBJ2-7 | TRBV24-1